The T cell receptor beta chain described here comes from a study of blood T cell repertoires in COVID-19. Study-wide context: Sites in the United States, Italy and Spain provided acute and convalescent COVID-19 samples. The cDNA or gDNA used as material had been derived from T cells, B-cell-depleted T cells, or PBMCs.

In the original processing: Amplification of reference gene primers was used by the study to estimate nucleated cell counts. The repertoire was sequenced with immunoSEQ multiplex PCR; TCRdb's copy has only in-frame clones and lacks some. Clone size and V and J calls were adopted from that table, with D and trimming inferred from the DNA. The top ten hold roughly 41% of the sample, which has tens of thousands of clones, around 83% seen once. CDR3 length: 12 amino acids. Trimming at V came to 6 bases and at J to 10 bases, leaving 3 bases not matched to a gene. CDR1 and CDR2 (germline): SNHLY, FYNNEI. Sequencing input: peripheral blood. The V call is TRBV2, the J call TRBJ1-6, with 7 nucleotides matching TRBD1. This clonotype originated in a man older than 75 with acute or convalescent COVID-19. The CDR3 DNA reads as TGTGCCAGCAGCACAGGGGTATCACCCCTCCACTTT. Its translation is CASSTGVSPLHF. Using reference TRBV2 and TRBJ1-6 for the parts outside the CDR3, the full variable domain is EPEVTQTPSHQVTQMGQEVILRCVPISNHLYFYWYRQILGQKVEFLVSFYNNEISEKSEIFDDQFSVERPDGSNFTLKIRSTKLEDSAMYFCASSTGVSPLHFGNGTRLTVT.